A single sample gave rise to the 6 T cell receptor beta chains below, sequenced in a study of cytomegalovirus exposure and HLA in healthy donors (dated by TCRdb to about 2017). The library was built by means of the immunoSEQ multiplex PCR assay. For the multiplex PCR, a mixture combining 60 forward primers for TCR Vbeta segments and 13 reverse primers for TCR Jbeta segments was used. Drawn from immuneACCESS, this table holds only the in-frame rearrangements with V and J called that TCRdb kept. Clones are partly lost; checked studies trace under half to an unresolved V gene and leave the rest unexplained. Within this sample are 200,000 to 300,000 clones, with 80% to 85% of them counted one time only. Around 8% of the sample belongs to the ten largest clones. The material sequenced was PBMCs. The receptors were gathered from a woman aged 60 to 75 in good health and CMV-seropositive.

The chain carries TRBV4-1 and TRBJ2-5, with a tentative D call TRBD1 (6 bases). Per the germline V gene, CDR1 is MGHRA and CDR2 is YSYEKL. This CDR3 comprises 15 residues. The ends were cut back, 4 bases at V and 4 bases at J, with 16 bases in the middle. The CDR3 reads CASSRTTGLRETQYF. The DNA for the CDR3 is TGCGCCAGCAGCCGCACGACAGGTCTAAGAGAGACCCAGTACTTC.

This chain uses TRBV28 with TRBJ1-1, with a possible D match to TRBD1 (5 bases). Trimming pared 3 bases from V and 0 bases from J, leaving 11 bases between. Germline V gives CDR1 MDHEN, CDR2 SYDVKM. This CDR3 is built from 15 residues. CDR3 DNA: TGTGCCAGCAGTTTGTACGGGGGAATGAACACTGAAGCTTTCTTT. Translation: CASSLYGGMNTEAFF.

The chain employs TRBV10-1 and TRBJ2-7; 7 bases are a match to TRBD2. The CDR3 is made up of 16 amino acids. The germline gives CDR1 WNHNN, CDR2 SYGVQD (reference sequence). V was clipped by 2 bases and J by 6 bases; unmatched bases: 13. The CDR3 coding sequence is TGCGCCAGCAGTGAGGCTAGCGGCTACTTGGTTCGCGAGCAGTACTTC. This sequence encodes CASSEASGYLVREQYF.

The rearrangement uses TRBV9 and TRBJ1-2, with 7 nucleotides matching TRBD1. V lost 6 bases and J lost 5; bases outside the gene matches: 16. Germline V gene data show CDR1 as SGDLS and CDR2 as YYNGEE. The CDR3 runs to 16 residues. In nucleotides, the CDR3 is TGTGCCAGCAATGGCCCAACAGGGGACGGCACTTATGGCTACACCTTC. Protein: CASNGPTGDGTYGYTF.

This chain links TRBV10-2 with TRBJ1-6; no definite D call. The germline V gene has CDR1 WSHSY and CDR2 SAAADI. The CDR3 runs to 15 residues. With 3 bases removed from V and 0 bases from J, the gap between germline ends came to 6 bases. CDR3: CASSDISSYNSPLHF. CDR3 in DNA: TGCGCCAGCAGTGATATCAGCTCCTATAATTCACCCCTCCACTTT.

Here the CDR3 reads CASSSQGMEGYTF. The CDR3 nucleotides read TGCGCCAGCAGCTCACAGGGAATGGAGGGCTACACCTTC. This chain joins TRBV5-1 and TRBJ1-2, with D perhaps matching TRBD1 (6 bases). The CDR3 runs 13 residues. Germline V gives CDR1 SGHRS, CDR2 YFSETQ. The germline V and J ends were trimmed by 3 bases and 8 bases, with 14 bases remaining between them.